This TCR beta chain came from a study of blood T cell repertoires in COVID-19. The germline gives CDR1 KGHSH, CDR2 LQKENI. This CDR3 spans 18 amino acids. Trimming shortened V by 1 base and J by 2 bases, and 18 bases separated the two germline ends. Profiled with immunoSEQ multiplex PCR; TCRdb holds only in-frame clones, not every one. The sample includes about 150,000 clones, roughly 85% of them seen just once. Allocation to cohorts depended on clinical history reported by the participants. The material sequenced was PBMCs or T cells enriched from blood (not recorded which). The origin of this receptor is a woman in her 70s in a cohort exposed to, infected with or recovered from COVID-19 (not recorded which). V and J are TRBV18 and TRBJ2-1, with D tentatively TRBD2 (6 bases). The DNA for the CDR3 is TGTGCCAGCTCACCACGCCCCCCGGGGGTCCGTACCTACAATGAGCAGTTCTTC. This sequence encodes CASSPRPPGVRTYNEQFF. The complete variable domain, with remaining parts taken from reference TRBV18 and TRBJ2-1, reads NAGVMQNPRHLVRRRGQEARLRCSPMKGHSHVYWYRQLPEEGLKFMVYLQKENIIDESGMPKERFSAEFPKEGPSILRIQQVVRGDSAAYFCASSPRPPGVRTYNEQFFGPGTRLTVL.